These T cell receptor beta chains were read from a single sample in a study of radiotherapy plus CTLA-4 blockade in lung cancer. The repertoire was sequenced with immunoSEQ multiplex PCR; TCRdb's copy has only in-frame clones and lacks some. The top ten hold around an eighth of the sample, which has about 88,000 clones, roughly 70% seen once. Sequencing used peripheral blood, obtained from a patient treated with radiotherapy plus ipilimumab. The receptors were gathered from a human donor with non-small cell lung cancer that progressed on radiotherapy plus ipilimumab. Each CDR3 is given with its conserved first and last residue. A D gene is named only where the DNA matches it firmly. Only some rows state a clone size, as once, few, many or a class for expanded clones.

v_gene: TRBV28; j_gene: TRBJ2-7; d_gene: TRBD2; abundance: NA; CDR3aa: CASSLTGSGGTYEQYF; CDR3nt: TGTGCCAGCAGTTTAACGGGTAGCGGGGGGACGTACGAGCAGTACTTC
v_gene: TRBV7-3; j_gene: TRBJ2-5; d_gene: TRBD2; abundance: NA; CDR3aa: CASSSGLPGETQYF; CDR3nt: TGTGCCAGCAGCTCGGGACTACCTGGGGAGACCCAGTACTTC
v_gene: TRBV9; j_gene: TRBJ1-2; d_gene: NA; abundance: NA; CDR3aa: CASSREANYGYTF; CDR3nt: TGTGCCAGCAGCCGAGAAGCTAACTATGGCTACACCTTC
v_gene: TRBV7-9; j_gene: TRBJ1-6; d_gene: NA; abundance: NA; CDR3aa: CASSTWGSSYNSPLHF; CDR3nt: TGTGCCAGCAGCACCTGGGGGTCCTCCTATAATTCACCCCTCCACTTT
v_gene: TRBV7-9; j_gene: TRBJ2-1; d_gene: NA; abundance: NA; CDR3aa: CASSLVPRKFF; CDR3nt: TGTGCCAGCAGCTTAGTCCCTCGAAAGTTCTTC
v_gene: TRBV28; j_gene: TRBJ2-7; d_gene: NA; abundance: NA; CDR3aa: CASSFRVVTSYEQYF; CDR3nt: TGTGCCAGCAGCTTCAGGGTGGTAACCTCCTACGAGCAGTACTTC
v_gene: TRBV5-6; j_gene: TRBJ1-1; d_gene: NA; abundance: NA; CDR3aa: CASSLTGGSNTEAFF; CDR3nt: TGTGCCAGCAGCCTAACTGGCGGCAGCAACACTGAAGCTTTCTTT
v_gene: TRBV27; j_gene: TRBJ2-7; d_gene: NA; abundance: once; CDR3aa: CASNLSGYETYEQYF; CDR3nt: TGTGCCAGCAACCTGTCGGGGTACGAAACCTACGAGCAGTACTTC
v_gene: TRBV4-2; j_gene: TRBJ2-1; d_gene: TRBD2; abundance: NA; CDR3aa: CASSQSILAGGPGEQFF; CDR3nt: TGTGCCAGCAGCCAATCCATACTAGCGGGGGGGCCAGGTGAGCAGTTCTTC
v_gene: TRBV9; j_gene: TRBJ1-1; d_gene: NA; abundance: NA; CDR3aa: CASSPSGQSTEAFF; CDR3nt: TGTGCCAGCAGCCCTTCAGGGCAGAGCACTGAAGCTTTCTTT
v_gene: TRBV7-3; j_gene: TRBJ2-6; d_gene: NA; abundance: NA; CDR3aa: CASSLFGGSGANVLTF; CDR3nt: TGTGCCAGCAGCTTATTCGGGGGCTCTGGGGCCAACGTCCTGACTTTC
v_gene: TRBV27; j_gene: TRBJ2-2; d_gene: TRBD1; abundance: NA; CDR3aa: CASKWRQGYTGELFF; CDR3nt: TGTGCCAGCAAGTGGAGACAGGGCTACACCGGGGAGCTGTTTTTT
v_gene: TRBV21-1; j_gene: TRBJ1-5; d_gene: NA; abundance: NA; CDR3aa: CASSSRNRDVNQPQHF; CDR3nt: TGTGCCAGCAGCAGCAGAAACAGGGACGTCAATCAGCCCCAGCATTTT
v_gene: TRBV5-4; j_gene: TRBJ2-7; d_gene: NA; abundance: few; CDR3aa: CASGPSSGYEQYF; CDR3nt: TGTGCCAGCGGACCGAGCTCTGGCTACGAGCAGTACTTC
v_gene: TRBV13; j_gene: TRBJ2-5; d_gene: NA; abundance: NA; CDR3aa: CASSFGGETQYF; CDR3nt: TGTGCCAGCAGCTTTGGGGGAGAGACCCAGTACTTC